One sample yielded the 10 T cell receptor beta chains listed below, sequenced in a study of beta chain features in type 1 diabetes. As every portion of the isolated RNA was reverse transcribed, the sequencing read expressed TCRB transcripts. Profiling relied on immunoSEQ multiplex PCR, and the TCRdb table lists in-frame clones only, not all of them. The profile covers over 650,000 clones, with more than 13% appearing a single time and 0.04% taken by the ten largest. Antigens of these TCRs are unknown. Findings and limits, study-wide: Significant though moderate, a shortening of TCRB CDR3s appeared in all four CD4+ subsets of Type 1 diabetes patients.

Sample: naive CD4+ T cells from blood. Receptors were obtained from a young man with type 1 diabetes.

V usage is TRBV29-1 and J usage is TRBJ1-1; no definite D call. The CDR3 covers 13 residues. V dropped 2 bases and J dropped 10 bases, with 17 bases sitting between them. From germline, CDR1 is SQVTM and CDR2 ANQGSEA. In DNA, the CDR3 is TGCAGCGTTGAACTAGTTGGAGGGATAGGAGCTTTCTTT. This sequence encodes CSVELVGGIGAFF.

The rearrangement links TRBV5-4 to TRBJ2-1; D unresolved. Germline CDR1 is SGHNT and CDR2 is YYREEE (reference sequence). The CDR3 runs 15 residues. Trimming removed 2 bases from V and 0 bases from J, with 9 bases in between. For the CDR3, the DNA is TGTGCCAGCAGCTTAGACACGAGCTCCTACAATGAGCAGTTCTTC. This gives the protein CASSLDTSSYNEQFF.

V is TRBV7-2 and J is TRBJ2-2; D perhaps matches TRBD2 (5 bases). Trimming stripped 5 bases from V and 1 base from J, with 11 bases between. This CDR3 region has 15 residues. The germline gives CDR1 SGHTA, CDR2 FQGNSA. The CDR3 nucleotides are TGTGCCAGCAGCCAAGCTCGGGGGAACACCGGGGAGCTGTTTTTT. Its protein product is CASSQARGNTGELFF.

The chain has TRBV2 and TRBJ1-1; D is ambiguous. V dropped 5 bases and J dropped 2 bases, with 18 bases sitting between them. Germline-derived CDR1 and CDR2 are SNHLY and FYNNEI. This CDR3 spans 16 amino acids. This CDR3 is CASSSRKNPPNTEAFF. The CDR3 DNA reads TGTGCCAGCAGTTCCCGTAAAAATCCCCCTAACACTGAAGCTTTCTTT. The full variable domain, with the rest looked up from reference TRBV2 and TRBJ1-1, is EPEVTQTPSHQVTQMGQEVILRCVPISNHLYFYWYRQILGQKVEFLVSFYNNEISEKSEIFDDQFSVERPDGSNFTLKIRSTKLEDSAMYFCASSSRKNPPNTEAFFGQGTRLTVV.

This clone was picked up a small number of times. The chain has TRBV27 and TRBJ2-3; maybe TRBD1 (6 bases). Trimming left V 0 bases short and J 5 bases short, with 12 bases between. This CDR3 spans 15 amino acids. Germline V gives CDR1 MNHEY, CDR2 SMNVEV (reference sequence). Here the CDR3 reads CASSLSMGAGDTQYF. The CDR3 DNA reads as TGTGCCAGCAGTTTATCTATGGGGGCTGGAGATACGCAGTATTTT.

V usage is TRBV5-4 and J usage is TRBJ2-3; 9 positions agree with TRBD2. V gave up 4 bases and J gave up 1 base; unmatched junction bases: 7. The CDR3 has 16 amino acids. The germline V gene has CDR1 SGHNT and CDR2 YYREEE (reference sequence). The CDR3 region is CASSPDAGGRTDTQYF. DNA for the CDR3: TGTGCCAGCAGCCCAGACGCGGGGGGGCGCACAGATACGCAGTATTTT.

This clone turned up a few times. The V gene is TRBV30, the J gene TRBJ1-5; D might be TRBD1 (6 bases). From germline, CDR1 is GTSNPN and CDR2 SVGIG (reference sequence). The V gene lost 2 bases and the J gene lost 7 bases, with 12 bases spanning the gap. The CDR3 sequence is 13 residues long. The CDR3 bases are TGTGCCTGGAGTAAGCTGGGGGGCCAGCCCCAGCATTTT. Its protein is CAWSKLGGQPQHF.

V is TRBV9 and J is TRBJ2-7; D not certain. Germline V CDR1 and CDR2: SGDLS, YYNGEE. The V end lost 0 bases, the J end lost 2 bases, and 12 bases lay between the germline ends. This CDR3 has 15 residues. CDR3 sequence (DNA): TGTGCCAGCAGCGTAGGACTCGAACCAACCTACGAGCAGTACTTC. It codes for CASSVGLEPTYEQYF.

This clone was recorded a few times. V gene TRBV11-2 combines with J gene TRBJ2-3, with D unresolved. V was trimmed by 1 base and J by 11 bases, leaving 13 bases between them. Germline CDR1 SGHAT, CDR2 FQNNGV. This CDR3 contains 13 residues. The CDR3 sequence is CASSLVLTSGQYF. The CDR3, as DNA: TGTGCCAGCAGCTTAGTTTTGACCTCGGGGCAGTATTTT.

In its sample, this clone was seen a few times. CDR3 coding DNA: TGCGCCAGCAGCGCAAACCCAGGGGACACCGGGGAGCTGTTTTTT. Amino acid sequence: CASSANPGDTGELFF. The chain employs TRBV5-1 and TRBJ2-2; TRBD1 is a possible D gene (6 bases). Looked up from germline, CDR1 is SGHRS and CDR2 is YFSETQ. The germline V and J ends were trimmed by 4 bases and 3 bases, with 13 bases remaining between them. This CDR3 contains 15 residues.